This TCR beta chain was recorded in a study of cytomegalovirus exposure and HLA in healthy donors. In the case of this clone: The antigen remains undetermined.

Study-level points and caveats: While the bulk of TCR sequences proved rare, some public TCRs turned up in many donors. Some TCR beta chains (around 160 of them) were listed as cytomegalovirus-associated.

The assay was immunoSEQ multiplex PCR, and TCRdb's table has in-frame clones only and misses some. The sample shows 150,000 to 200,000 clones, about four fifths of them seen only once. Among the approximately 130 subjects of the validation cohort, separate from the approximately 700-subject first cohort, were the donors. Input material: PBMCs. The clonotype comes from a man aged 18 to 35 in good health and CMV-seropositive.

The CDR3 loop reads CASSLSGLAPTYEQYF. The CDR3 DNA is TGTGCCAGCAGTTTATCGGGACTAGCGCCTACCTACGAGCAGTACTTC. V gene TRBV27 combines with J gene TRBJ2-7; 10 bases fit TRBD2. V dropped 0 bases and J dropped 2; count of bases not matched to a gene: 4. CDR1 is MNHEY and CDR2 is SMNVEV in the germline V gene (reference sequence). This CDR3 has 16 amino acids.